A selection of T cell receptor beta chains follows, all from one sample in a study of graft-versus-host responses after intestinal transplantation. The method was immunoSEQ multiplex PCR; TCRdb's version includes in-frame clones alone and lacks a portion of them. The repertoire consists of about 21,000 clones, with 55% to 70% occurring once and the leading ten covering approximately 0.93%. The sample here was alloreactive CD4+ T cells from a mixed lymphocyte reaction culture, taken before intestinal transplant. The receptors shown here come from a human patient who received an intestinal transplant. The CDR3 runs from the conserved cysteine through the conserved F or W. A D gene is named only where the DNA matches it firmly. The size entry is marked missing in some rows and otherwise reads once, few, many or a size class.

D | J | size | V | CDR3 | DNA
NA | TRBJ1-2 | few | TRBV18 | CASSPFRQGNYGYTF | TGTGCCAGCTCACCATTCCGGCAGGGAAACTATGGCTACACCTTC
TRBD1 | TRBJ1-5 | NA | TRBV19 | CASSITGGYSNQPQHF | TGTGCCAGTAGTATTACAGGGGGCTATAGCAATCAGCCCCAGCATTTT
TRBD2 | TRBJ2-5 | NA | TRBV5-5 | CASSRGLAGPETQYF | TGTGCCAGCAGCCGGGGACTAGCGGGACCAGAGACCCAGTACTTC
NA | TRBJ2-7 | NA | TRBV11-2 | CASSPTPFPAYEQYF | TGTGCCAGCAGCCCTACTCCTTTTCCGGCCTACGAGCAGTACTTC
NA | TRBJ2-5 | NA | TRBV18 | CASSPAGIETQYF | TGTGCCAGCTCACCAGCAGGGATCGAGACCCAGTACTTC
TRBD2 | TRBJ2-5 | NA | TRBV29-1 | CSARRGGPETQYF | TGCAGCGCCAGGCGGGGGGGGCCAGAGACCCAGTACTTC
TRBD2 | TRBJ2-7 | NA | TRBV5-1 | CASSLALAVSYEQYF | TGCGCCAGCAGCTTGGCACTAGCGGTGTCCTACGAGCAGTACTTC
NA | TRBJ2-5 | NA | TRBV21-1 | CASSKGQGRETQYF | TGTGCCAGCAGCAAGGGACAGGGCCGGGAGACCCAGTACTTC
TRBD1 | TRBJ2-1 | NA | TRBV29-1 | CSVLNRGSGYNEQFF | TGCAGCGTCCTCAACAGGGGATCCGGATACAATGAGCAGTTCTTC
NA | TRBJ1-5 | NA | TRBV30 | CAWSALTTNQPQHF | TGTGCCTGGAGTGCACTTACTACCAATCAGCCCCAGCATTTT
TRBD2 | TRBJ2-7 | NA | TRBV28 | CASSRGLAGEYEQYF | TGTGCCAGCAGTCGGGGACTAGCGGGAGAGTACGAGCAGTACTTC
TRBD1 | TRBJ1-2 | few | TRBV19 | CASTPLYGTGGRGYTF | TGTGCCAGTACCCCCCTATATGGGACAGGGGGCCGGGGCTACACCTTC
TRBD2 | TRBJ2-3 | NA | TRBV27 | CASSSNPGTSALGYF | TGTGCCAGCAGTTCAAACCCCGGGACTAGCGCCCTCGGGTATTTT
NA | TRBJ2-2 | NA | TRBV7-2 | CASSLASNTGELFF | TGTGCCAGCAGCTTAGCCTCCAACACCGGGGAGCTGTTTTTT
NA | TRBJ1-1 | NA | TRBV10-3 | CAISDLGGVTEAFF | TGTGCCATCAGTGACCTTGGGGGGGTAACGGAAGCTTTCTTT
TRBD1 | TRBJ1-2 | NA | TRBV6-5 | CASSYDRAAGYTF | TGTGCCAGCAGTTACGACAGGGCGGCCGGCTACACCTTC
NA | TRBJ1-2 | medium-sized | TRBV25-1 | CASTYGNYGYTF | TGTGCCAGCACGTACGGTAACTATGGCTACACCTTC
NA | TRBJ1-1 | few | TRBV5-5 | CASSLVAGRGGENTEAFF | TGTGCCAGCAGCTTGGTAGCCGGTCGGGGAGGGGAGAACACTGAAGCTTTCTTT
NA | TRBJ1-2 | NA | TRBV11-2 | CASSLSGSYGYTF | TGTGCCAGCAGCTTAAGTGGCAGCTATGGCTACACCTTC
NA | TRBJ1-1 | NA | TRBV7-2 | CASSFAGSMNTEAFF | TGTGCCAGCAGCTTTGCCGGGAGTATGAACACTGAAGCTTTCTTT
NA | TRBJ1-6 | NA | TRBV7-9 | CASSHDRNSPLHF | TGTGCCAGCAGTCATGACAGGAATTCACCCCTCCACTTT
NA | TRBJ2-7 | NA | TRBV21-1 | CASSKEGLARYEQYF | TGTGCCAGCAGCAAAGAAGGACTAGCGCGGTACGAGCAGTACTTC
TRBD2 | TRBJ2-1 | NA | TRBV7-9 | CASSLTSGGALNEQFF | TGTGCCAGCAGCTTGACTAGCGGGGGGGCCTTAAATGAGCAGTTCTTC
NA | TRBJ1-5 | NA | TRBV30 | CAWNQQGSQPQHF | TGTGCCTGGAATCAACAGGGATCTCAGCCCCAGCATTTT
NA | TRBJ2-2 | NA | TRBV2 | CASRGGVVAGELFF | TGTGCCAGCAGGGGGGGTGTGGTCGCCGGGGAGCTGTTTTTT
TRBD2 | TRBJ2-1 | few | TRBV7-2 | CASSLSGLLYNEQFF | TGTGCCAGCAGCTTATCGGGACTACTTTACAATGAGCAGTTCTTC
TRBD2 | TRBJ2-1 | NA | TRBV10-3 | CAISPRLAETYNEQFF | TGTGCCATCAGCCCAAGACTAGCGGAGACCTACAATGAGCAGTTCTTC
NA | TRBJ1-6 | NA | TRBV6-5 | CASSRGWDNSPLHF | TGTGCCAGCAGTCGGGGGTGGGATAATTCACCCCTCCACTTT